The following is a TCR beta chain sequence with its context. Its specificity is unknown. This entry is derived from a study of lymphopenia after photon versus proton radiotherapy. General study points: Oligoclonal CD8+ Temra expansion after nadir drove photon patients' diversity drop. A bigger post-nadir fall in TCR diversity correlated inversely with survival time in deceased patients.

TCRdb's table, derived via immunoSEQ multiplex PCR, lists solely in-frame clones and lacks some. Here the sample spans some 170,000 clones, approximately 86% being singletons. Germline V CDR1 and CDR2: MNHNY, SVGAGI (reference sequence). The CDR3 contains 14 residues. The junction had 7 bases not matched to a gene; V was cut back by 8 bases and J by 2 bases. The receptor comes from a man aged 50-59 years with gastric cancer. This chain uses TRBV6-6 with TRBJ2-7, with TRBD2 matching 9 bases. The material sequenced was peripheral blood, taken from a patient treated with photon-based radiotherapy. The CDR3 loop reads CASGASGITYEQYF. DNA of the CDR3: TGTGCCAGCGGGGCTAGCGGGATAACCTACGAGCAGTACTTC.